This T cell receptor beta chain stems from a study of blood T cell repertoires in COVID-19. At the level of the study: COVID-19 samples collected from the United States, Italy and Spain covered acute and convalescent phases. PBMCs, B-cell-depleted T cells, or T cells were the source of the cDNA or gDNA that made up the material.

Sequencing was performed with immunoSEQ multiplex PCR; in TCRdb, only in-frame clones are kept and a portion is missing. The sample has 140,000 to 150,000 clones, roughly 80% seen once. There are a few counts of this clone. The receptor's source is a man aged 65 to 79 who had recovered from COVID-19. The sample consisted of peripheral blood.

CDR3 sequence (DNA): TGCAGTGCTAGTGCGAGCCATGAGCAGTTCTTC. Residues: CSASASHEQFF. The chain combines TRBV20-1 with TRBJ2-1; D ambiguous. The germline V and J ends were trimmed by 3 bases and 8 bases, with 8 bases remaining between them. In germline, CDR1 is DFQATT, CDR2 SNEGSKA (reference sequence). The CDR3 is made up of 11 amino acids.